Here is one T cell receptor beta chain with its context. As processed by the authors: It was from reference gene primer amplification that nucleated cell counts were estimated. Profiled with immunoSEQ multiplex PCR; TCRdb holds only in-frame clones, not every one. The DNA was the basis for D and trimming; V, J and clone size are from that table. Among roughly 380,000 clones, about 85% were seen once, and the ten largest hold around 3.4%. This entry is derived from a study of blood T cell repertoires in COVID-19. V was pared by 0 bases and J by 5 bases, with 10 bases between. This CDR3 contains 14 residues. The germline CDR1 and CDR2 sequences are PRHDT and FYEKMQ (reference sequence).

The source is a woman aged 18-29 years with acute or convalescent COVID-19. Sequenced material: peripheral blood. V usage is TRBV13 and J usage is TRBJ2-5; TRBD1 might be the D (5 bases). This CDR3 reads CASSLGGARETQYF. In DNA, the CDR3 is TGTGCCAGCAGCTTAGGAGGGGCGAGGGAGACCCAGTACTTC. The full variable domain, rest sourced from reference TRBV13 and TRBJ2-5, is AAGVIQSPRHLIKEKRETATLKCYPIPRHDTVYWYQQGPGQDPQFLISFYEKMQSDKGSIPDRFSAQQFSDYHSELNMSSLELGDSALYFCASSLGGARETQYFGPGTRLLVL.